This T cell receptor beta chain comes out of a study of T-cell reconstitution after alpha-beta-depleted transplantation in children. Whole-study findings and limits: A year had passed since transplant, and T-cell counts and diversity by then came mostly from newly produced T cells. Two months or so post-transplant, alpha-beta T cells reportedly derived from several hundred expanded graft clones.

The TCRbeta library was prepared with unique molecular identifiers. TCRdb fed the PCR reads into MiXCR, producing one record per CDR3 protein. This table holds around 300,000 distinct CDR3 sequences, around a tenth found once. This clonotype was counted at least ten times. Its matching antigen is unknown. There are 14 residues in the CDR3. With 10 bases removed from V and 3 bases from J, the gap between germline ends came to 18 bases. The J gene is TRBJ1-2, the V gene TRBV12-3 or TRBV12-4; D uncertain. Specimen: peripheral blood, collected 180 days after TCRalphabeta/CD19-depleted stem cell transplant. The sequence was collected from a male patient between 2 and 15 years old who had a stem cell transplant for chronic granulomatous disease, so the T cells may come from the graft donor. The CDR3 loop reads CATLGQISDYGYTF. CDR3 nucleotide sequence: TGTGCCACGTTAGGGCAGATAAGTGACTATGGCTACACCTTC.